The following is a T cell receptor (beta chain) sequence with its context. Sequencing used immunoSEQ multiplex PCR; TCRdb keeps in-frame clones, though not all of them. The table records a few hundred thousand clones, 85% to 90% of them present only once. This sample was taken from a study of blood T cell repertoires in COVID-19. Trimming removed 4 bases from V and 5 bases from J; junction bases left unmatched: 4. The CDR3 has 14 amino acids. Germline V gene data show CDR1 as MNHEY and CDR2 as SVGEGT. V usage is TRBV6-2 or TRBV6-3 and J usage is TRBJ2-5, with TRBD2 matching 10 bases. The sample comprised PBMCs or T cells enriched from blood (not recorded which). This sequence was found in a woman in her twenties or thirties who had recovered from COVID-19. This chain's CDR3 is CASSSSGSLETQYF. CDR3 sequence (DNA): TGTGCCAGCAGTTCTAGCGGGAGCCTGGAGACCCAGTACTTC.